This T cell receptor (beta chain) appears in the sequencing data of a study of monozygotic twins with inflammatory bowel disease. General study findings and limits: Whereas healthy co-twins had higher TCRbeta diversity (inverse Simpson), IBD patients had lower diversity. The analysis failed to separate different T cell subtypes.

Concerning this clonotype: Its antigen is undetermined.

TCR libraries each used about 3.5 ug of total RNA. PCR of TCRalpha and TCRbeta cDNA was nested, with two rounds of about 17 and 10 cycles. Using the 5' RACE reads, TCRdb records one entry per CDR3 protein without DNA. The listing contains about 440,000 distinct CDR3 sequences. Germline lookup yields CDR1 DFQATT and CDR2 SNEGSKA (reference sequence). The CDR3 is made up of 14 amino acids. The sequenced material came from blood. This chain connects TRBV20-1 to TRBJ1-6; TCRdb designates TRBD1, a call that cannot be tested without DNA. This receptor was identified in a human donor with ulcerative colitis or Crohn's disease, or a healthy co-twin of an affected twin (not recorded which). The CDR3 protein is CSARDPGGASPLHF.